The rows below give T cell receptor beta chains drawn from one sample of a study of T-cell reconstitution after alpha-beta-depleted transplantation in children. TCRdb reanalysed the PCR reads using MiXCR and keeps one entry per CDR3 protein. Seen here are some 840,000 distinct CDR3 sequences, about 15% observed once, and the top ten hold approximately 5%. The source was PBMCs, mostly from graft donor cells, collected 360 days after TCRalphabeta/CD19-depleted stem cell transplant. The receptors were gathered from a male patient between 5 and 17 years old who had a stem cell transplant for acute lymphoblastic leukemia, so the T cells may come from the graft donor. CDR3s include the opening cysteine and the closing phenylalanine or tryptophan. The D gene is left open where the match is weak. Clone size is not always given. Where it is, it says once, few, many or a class for expanded clones.

-	-	TRBV7-9	TRBJ1-5	TGTGCCAGCAGCTTGGGTGCCCTGGGGGAGCCCCAGCATTTT	CASSLGALGEPQHF
-	-	TRBV14	TRBJ2-1	TGTGCCAGCAGCCTAGAAGACCACTCCTACAATGAGCAGTTCTTC	CASSLEDHSYNEQFF
few	-	TRBV27	TRBJ2-1	TGTGCCAGCAGTTTTCCGGGCCTCCCAATGGGTTTC	CASSFPGLPMGF
many	-	TRBV27	TRBJ1-5	TGTGCCAGCAGTCCTCGGGACAACTGGGATCAGCCCCAGCATTTT	CASSPRDNWDQPQHF
-	-	TRBV7-9	TRBJ1-2	TGTGCCAGCAGAGTATCCCCAGGGACCCGATTTAACTATGGCTACACCTTC	CASRVSPGTRFNYGYTF
few	TRBD2	TRBV29-1	TRBJ2-1	TGCAGCGTTGAAGGGGGGACTAGCGGGACAAATGAGCAGTTCTTC	CSVEGGTSGTNEQFF
-	TRBD2	TRBV4-1	TRBJ2-3	TGCGCCAGCAGCCCCCCCTTTTCGGGGGGAACAGATACGCAGTATTTT	CASSPPFSGGTDTQYF
-	TRBD1	TRBV12-3/TRBV12-4	TRBJ1-6	TGTGCCAGCAGTTATTATCCGGGACAGGGGGTTATTGGTCCCATTTCACCCCTCCACTTT	CASSYYPGQGVIGPISPLHF
-	TRBD1	TRBV4-2	TRBJ2-7	TGTGCCAGCAGCCACATCCCCGGGACAGGGACTTACGAGCAGTACTTC	CASSHIPGTGTYEQYF
-	-	TRBV5-5	TRBJ2-3	TGTGCCAGCAGCTTGCTACGTAGCGGAAGGAGCACAGATACGCAGTATTTT	CASSLLRSGRSTDTQYF
-	TRBD1	TRBV2	TRBJ2-1	TGTGCCAGCAGCTCGGACAGGGAAGGGTTCTTC	CASSSDREGFF
-	-	TRBV6-1	TRBJ2-7	TGTGCCGACCGACGGCTAGCTGACTACGAGCAGTACTTC	CADRRLADYEQYF
few	-	TRBV30	TRBJ2-1	TGTGCCGGAGGAACCGGCGGACCATACAATGAGCAGTTCTTC	CAGGTGGPYNEQFF
-	-	TRBV18	TRBJ2-7	TGTGCCAGCTCACCTTACGGGGGTAGTCAGGCTGGGTACTTC	CASSPYGGSQAGYF
few	-	TRBV9	TRBJ1-1	TGTGCCAGCAGCGTAGAGGTAACAGATACAATGAACACTGAAGCTTTCTTT	CASSVEVTDTMNTEAFF
many	-	TRBV5-1	TRBJ2-7	TGTGCCAGCAGTTTAGGGGGAGTCTACGAGCAGTACTTC	CASSLGGVYEQYF
-	TRBD2	TRBV3-1	TRBJ2-7	TGTGCCAGCAGCCAAGACGCATGGGGGGGGTACGAGCAGTACTTC	CASSQDAWGGYEQYF
-	-	TRBV27	TRBJ2-7	TGTGCCAGCAGTTCTAGTCTTTTCTCCTACGAGCAGTACTTC	CASSSSLFSYEQYF
few	TRBD2	TRBV5-1	TRBJ2-1	TGCGCCAGCAGCTTCGGACTAGCGGGAAAAGGGAATGAGCAGTTCTTC	CASSFGLAGKGNEQFF
-	TRBD1	TRBV16	TRBJ1-2	TGTGCCAGCAGCCAAAGTGGGACAGCGGTTGTCCCTACCTATGGCTACACCTTC	CASSQSGTAVVPTYGYTF
many	-	TRBV12-3/TRBV12-4	TRBJ1-1	TGTGCCAGCAGTGCCGGGTTAGGTGAAGCTTTCTTT	CASSAGLGEAFF
few	-	TRBV4-1	TRBJ2-7	TGCGCCAGCAGCCAAGGTTCGGGCAGGGGGGCCTACGAGCAGTACTTC	CASSQGSGRGAYEQYF
-	-	TRBV29-1	TRBJ1-2	TGCAGCGTATATGGGACTGCGGATCACGGCTACACCTTC	CSVYGTADHGYTF
-	TRBD2	TRBV5-5	TRBJ2-7	TGTGCCAGCAGCTTGTTGGGCGGGGGGATCAACTACGAGCAGTACTTC	CASSLLGGGINYEQYF
few	TRBD1	TRBV25-1	TRBJ2-7	TGTGCCAGCAGTGATCTGGACAGGGACTACGAGCAGTACTTC	CASSDLDRDYEQYF
few	TRBD2	TRBV5-1	TRBJ2-7	TGCGCCAGCGTACCAGCGGGAGTGGGCTCCTACGAGCAGTACTTC	CASVPAGVGSYEQYF
few	-	TRBV24-1	TRBJ2-5	TGTGCCACCAGGGGGAGTGGACAGACCCAGTACTTC	CATRGSGQTQYF
-	-	TRBV29-1	TRBJ2-1	TGCAGCGTTGATGCGGAGTCCCGACCTTACAATGAGCAGTTCTTC	CSVDAESRPYNEQFF
-	-	TRBV4-1	TRBJ1-1	TGCGCCAGCAGCCAAGGGGGCCAAGGGGACGATGACGCTTTCTTT	CASSQGGQGDDDAFF
few	-	TRBV7-9	TRBJ1-4	TGTGCCAGCAGCTTAACCGGTCAGAGTGAAAAACTGTTTTTT	CASSLTGQSEKLFF
few	TRBD2	TRBV20-1	TRBJ2-7	TGCAGTGCTAGATGGCTAGCGGTCCCCTACGAGCAGTACTTC	CSARWLAVPYEQYF
-	TRBD1	TRBV28	TRBJ2-5	TGTGCCATCCGGGACAGGGTCGGAGGGGGACAAGAGACCCAGTACTTC	CAIRDRVGGGQETQYF
few	-	TRBV2	TRBJ2-1	TGTGCCAGCAGCCCCGGGACGTTGTACAATGAGCAGTTCTTC	CASSPGTLYNEQFF
many	-	TRBV7-9	TRBJ2-5	TGTGCCAGCAGCTTAGAATGGGGTCAAGAGACCCAGTACTTC	CASSLEWGQETQYF
once	-	TRBV27	TRBJ2-1	TGTGCCAGCAGTCCAAGGGCGGCAGGGGCTAACAATGAGCAGTTCTTC	CASSPRAAGANNEQFF
-	TRBD1	TRBV7-2	TRBJ2-7	TGTGCCAGCAGCAAAGAACCGGGACAGGCCTACTTC	CASSKEPGQAYF
few	-	TRBV3-1	TRBJ2-2	TGTGCCAGCAGCCAAATTTTAGGGGCGACCGGGGAGCTGTTTTTT	CASSQILGATGELFF
few	-	TRBV7-3	TRBJ2-3	TGTGCCAGCAGCCGAGGGTCGGTACGGTATTTT	CASSRGSVRYF
few	TRBD2	TRBV20-1	TRBJ2-5	TGCAGTGCTAGAGATATTAGACTAGCGGGAGCGGGGCGAGAGACCCAGTACTTC	CSARDIRLAGAGRETQYF
-	TRBD1	TRBV28	TRBJ1-5	TGTGCCAGCGTCCCGGGACAGGGGATGGGCAATCAGCCCCAGCATTTT	CASVPGQGMGNQPQHF
-	-	TRBV2	TRBJ2-3	TGTGCCAGCATGGGGCAGGGCAACACAGATACGCAGTATTTT	CASMGQGNTDTQYF
many	TRBD2	TRBV20-1	TRBJ2-7	TGCAGTGCTCGCGGACTAGCGGGAGCTTACGAGCAGTACTTC	CSARGLAGAYEQYF
-	TRBD2	TRBV12-3/TRBV12-4	TRBJ2-5	TGTGCCAGCACGAGCGGGAGGGCCGGAGAGACCCAGTACTTC	CASTSGRAGETQYF
-	-	TRBV11-2	TRBJ2-2	TGTGCCAGCAGCCCCGGACTGTCCAGGGAGCTGTTTTTT	CASSPGLSRELFF
many	-	TRBV18	TRBJ2-7	TGTGCCAGCTCCCCCGGTCCATTCGCCCCCTACGAGCAGTACTTC	CASSPGPFAPYEQYF
-	-	TRBV11-2	TRBJ2-3	TGTGCCAGCAGCCCTAGACGGCTGGGAGATACGCAGTATTTT	CASSPRRLGDTQYF
-	-	TRBV2	TRBJ2-3	TGTGCCAGCAGTGTGTCCACTCCTAGGGCCACAGATACGCAGTATTTT	CASSVSTPRATDTQYF
-	TRBD2	TRBV29-1	TRBJ2-1	TGCAGCGTTGTCGTAGCGGGAGTAGGGAATGAGCAGTTCTTC	CSVVVAGVGNEQFF
-	TRBD2	TRBV11-2	TRBJ2-3	TGTGCCAGCAGCTCTCGGACTAGCGCCCTCACAGATACGCAGTATTTT	CASSSRTSALTDTQYF
many	TRBD2	TRBV20-1	TRBJ2-3	TGCAGTGCTAGAACTAGCGGGAGGGCCATCACAGATACGCAGTATTTT	CSARTSGRAITDTQYF
few	-	TRBV29-1	TRBJ2-5	TGCAGCGTTGTGGGCACTTGGGACCGCGGTGAGACCCAGTACTTC	CSVVGTWDRGETQYF
-	-	TRBV27	TRBJ1-1	TGTGCCAGCAGTCCGAACCGGGTGGTGAACACTGAAGCTTTCTTT	CASSPNRVVNTEAFF
-	-	TRBV7-7	TRBJ2-1	TGTGCCAGCAGCAAAGACTGGGGGGAGCAGTTCTTC	CASSKDWGEQFF
many	TRBD1	TRBV6-1	TRBJ1-5	TGTGCCAGCAGTGAGGACAGGGGCAAAAATCAGCCCCAGCATTTT	CASSEDRGKNQPQHF
-	TRBD2	TRBV20-1	TRBJ2-7	TGCAGTGCTACCCGGACTAGCGGGAGTAGTTACTTC	CSATRTSGSSYF
few	-	TRBV19	TRBJ2-2	TGTGCCAGTAGTCTATCCGGGTTAAGGAGCGGGGAGCTGTTTTTT	CASSLSGLRSGELFF
once	-	TRBV27	TRBJ1-1	TGTGCCAGCGGATTTGCAGTGAACACTGAAGCTTTCTTT	CASGFAVNTEAFF
-	TRBD2	TRBV7-3	TRBJ2-3	TGTGCCAGCAGCTTAATACGGACTAGCGGGAGGGTGCCAGATACGCAGTATTTT	CASSLIRTSGRVPDTQYF
many	-	TRBV5-1	TRBJ2-1	TGCGCCAGCAGCAAACTACCAGAGAGCTCCTACAATGAGCAGTTCTTC	CASSKLPESSYNEQFF